The 8 T cell receptor beta chains below were found in one sample sequenced in a study of CD4 and CD8 cells across lung adenocarcinoma regions. TCRdb analysed the PCR reads with MiXCR anew, one entry per CDR3 protein. The sample records about 12,000 distinct CDR3 sequences, around 50% being singletons. Sample: CD8+ T cells from the margin of a lung tumor. All receptors derive from a male donor with lung adenocarcinoma. The CD4 and CD8 labels of this study may be unreliable.

About this clonotype itself: The junction departs from the called germline gene at one end, perhaps through a read error. The chain recombines TRBV11-2 with TRBJ2-2, with unresolved D. This CDR3 contains 14 residues. CDR1 and CDR2 (germline): SGHAT, FQNNGV. In DNA, the CDR3 is TGTGCCAGCAGTCTTACTACAGCCACAGATACGCTGTATTTT. It specifies CASSLTTATDTLYF.

A single count supports this clonotype. The chain links TRBV6-1 to TRBJ2-5; perhaps D is TRBD1 or TRBD2 (7 bases each). The assigned J gene may be wrong: the sequence end matches TRBJ2-4 better. The CDR3 totals 17 residues. Germline CDR1 and CDR2: MNHNS and SASEGT. CDR3 residues: CASRAGPGGRDQDIQYF. The CDR3 DNA is TGTGCCAGCAGAGCGGGGCCAGGGGGGCGTGACCAAGACATTCAGTACTTC.

The rearrangement joins TRBV11-1 to TRBJ2-2; D tentatively fits TRBD1 or TRBD2 (5 bases each). There are 17 residues in the CDR3. Trimming shortened V by 4 bases and J by 4 bases, and 19 bases separated the two germline ends. Germline CDR1 and CDR2: SGHAT and FQDESV (reference sequence). DNA of the CDR3: TGTGCCAGCAGCTCAATATTGGGACGGCCGGCCACCGGGGAGCTGTTTTTT. It is translated as CASSSILGRPATGELFF.

This clonotype was seen many times. The chain employs TRBV7-2 and TRBJ2-3; 11 nucleotides line up with TRBD2. The CDR3 contains 17 residues. The V gene end was trimmed by 4 bases and the J gene end by 5 bases; junction bases not matched to a gene: 11. Germline V CDR1 and CDR2: SGHTA, FQGNSA. CDR3 residues: CASSSQTSGTGGDTQYF. For the CDR3, the DNA is TGTGCCAGCAGCTCTCAGACTAGCGGGACCGGGGGAGATACGCAGTATTTT.

The table lists this clonotype with a few counts. This chain links TRBV11-2 with TRBJ2-1; 7 bases are a match to TRBD2. The germline V gene has CDR1 SGHAT and CDR2 FQNNGV. The CDR3 has 14 amino acids. The V gene end was trimmed by 7 bases and the J gene end by 2 bases; junction bases not matched to a gene: 5. The CDR3 DNA reads as TGTGCCAGCACCAGCGGGATCACCTACAATGAGCAGTTCTTC. Translating it yields CASTSGITYNEQFF. Based on the CDR3 plus reference TRBV11-2 and TRBJ2-1, the full variable domain is EAGVAQSPRYKIIEKRQSVAFWCNPISGHATLYWYQQILGQGPKLLIQFQNNGVVDDSQLPKDRFSAERLKGVDSTLKIQPAKLEDSAVYLCASTSGITYNEQFFGPGTRLTVL.

This clonotype is medium-sized. This clone may be a read error of a much larger clone one base away. The chain combines TRBV6-1 with TRBJ2-5; no clear D. V was cut by 7 bases and J by 11 bases, with 23 bases left in between. CDR1 is MNHNS and CDR2 is SASEGT in the germline V gene. This CDR3 comprises 14 residues. CDR3 amino acids: CASTNPLGSHEQYF. The CDR3 DNA follows: TGTGCCAGCACCAACCCTTTGGGTAGCCATGAGCAGTACTTC.

This clonotype is labeled as large. The chain employs TRBV27 and TRBJ2-1; the D is unclear. The J call may be in error: the DNA end matches TRBJ2-7 better. From germline, CDR1 is MNHEY and CDR2 SMNVEV (reference sequence). This CDR3 is built from 15 residues. The chain's CDR3 is CASSLDGEGSYEQYF. As DNA, the CDR3 is TGTGCCAGCAGTCTCGACGGCGAAGGCTCCTACGAGCAGTACTTC.

This clonotype occurred many times. In DNA form, the CDR3 reads TGTGCCAGCAGCCCCCCTGGACAGGCAGGGACCCAGTACTTC. Translating gives CASSPPGQAGTQYF. The J gene is TRBJ2-5, the V gene TRBV7-2; TRBD1 matches at 7 bases. Germline-derived CDR1 and CDR2 are SGHTA and FQGNSA. With V trimmed by 5 bases and J by 7 bases, 10 bases remained unmatched. The CDR3 extends over 14 amino acids.